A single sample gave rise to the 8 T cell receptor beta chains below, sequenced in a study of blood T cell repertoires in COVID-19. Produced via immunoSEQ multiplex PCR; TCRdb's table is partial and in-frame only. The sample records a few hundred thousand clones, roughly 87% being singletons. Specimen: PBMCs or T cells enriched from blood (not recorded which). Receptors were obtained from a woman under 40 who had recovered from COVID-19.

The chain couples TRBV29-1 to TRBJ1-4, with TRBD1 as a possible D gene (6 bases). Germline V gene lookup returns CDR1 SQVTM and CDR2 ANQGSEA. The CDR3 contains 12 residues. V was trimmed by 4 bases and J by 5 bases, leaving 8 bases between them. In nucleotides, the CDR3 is TGCAGCGTTGGGACAGAGAATGAAAAACTGTTTTTT. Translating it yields CSVGTENEKLFF.

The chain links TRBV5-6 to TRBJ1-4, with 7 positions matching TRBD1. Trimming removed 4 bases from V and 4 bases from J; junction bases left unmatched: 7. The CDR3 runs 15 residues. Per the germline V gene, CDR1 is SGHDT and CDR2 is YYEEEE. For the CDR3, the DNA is TGTGCCAGCAGCCCGACAGGGACCCTTAATGAAAAACTGTTTTTT. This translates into CASSPTGTLNEKLFF.

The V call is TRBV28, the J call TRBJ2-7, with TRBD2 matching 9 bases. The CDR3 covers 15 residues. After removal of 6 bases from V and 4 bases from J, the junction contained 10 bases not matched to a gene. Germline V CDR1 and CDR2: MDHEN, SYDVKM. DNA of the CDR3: TGTGCCAGCAGAGCTTGGAAGCGGGAGGTTTACGAGCAGTACTTC. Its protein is CASRAWKREVYEQYF.

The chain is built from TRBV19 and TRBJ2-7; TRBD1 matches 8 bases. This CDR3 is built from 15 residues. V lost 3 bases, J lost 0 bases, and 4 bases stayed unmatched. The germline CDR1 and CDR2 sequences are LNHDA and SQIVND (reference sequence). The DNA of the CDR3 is TGTGCCAGTAGTATGATCGGGACAGGCTCCTACGAGCAGTACTTC. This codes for CASSMIGTGSYEQYF.

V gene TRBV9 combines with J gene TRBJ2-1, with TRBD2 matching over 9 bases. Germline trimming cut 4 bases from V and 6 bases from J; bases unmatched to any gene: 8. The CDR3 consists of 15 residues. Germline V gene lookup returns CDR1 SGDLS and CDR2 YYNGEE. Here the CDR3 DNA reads TGTGCCAGCAGCCAAGAGGCGGGAGGGCCCAATGAGCAGTTCTTC. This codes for CASSQEAGGPNEQFF.

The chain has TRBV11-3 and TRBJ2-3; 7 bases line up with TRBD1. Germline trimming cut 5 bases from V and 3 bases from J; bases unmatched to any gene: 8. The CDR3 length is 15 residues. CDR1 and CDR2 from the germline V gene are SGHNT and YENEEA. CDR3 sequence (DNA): TGTGCCAGCAGCCCCTCGACAGGGATAACAGATACGCAGTATTTT. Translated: CASSPSTGITDTQYF. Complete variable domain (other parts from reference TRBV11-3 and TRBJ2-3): EAGVVQSPRYKIIEKKQPVAFWCNPISGHNTLYWYLQNLGQGPELLIRYENEEAVDDSQLPKDRFSAERLKGVDSTLKIQPAELGDSAVYLCASSPSTGITDTQYFGPGTRLTVL.

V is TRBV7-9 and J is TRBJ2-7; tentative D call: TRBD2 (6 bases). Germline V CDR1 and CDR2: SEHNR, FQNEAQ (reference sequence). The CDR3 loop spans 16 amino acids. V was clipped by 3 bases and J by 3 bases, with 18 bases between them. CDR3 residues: CASSFIIAGYDYEQYF. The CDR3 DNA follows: TGTGCCAGCAGCTTCATTATTGCGGGATATGACTACGAGCAGTACTTC.

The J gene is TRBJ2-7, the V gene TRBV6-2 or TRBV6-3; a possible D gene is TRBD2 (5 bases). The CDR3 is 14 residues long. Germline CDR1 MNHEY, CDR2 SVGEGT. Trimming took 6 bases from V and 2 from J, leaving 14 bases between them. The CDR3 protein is CASSPDGGAYEQYF. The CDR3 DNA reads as TGTGCCAGCAGCCCCGACGGAGGCGCCTACGAGCAGTACTTC.